This T cell receptor (beta chain) stems from a study of blood T cell repertoires in COVID-19. Study in general: Spain, Italy and the United States supplied samples that represented acute and convalescent COVID-19.

Per the study methods: Nucleated cell counts were estimated from reference gene primer amplification. Method: immunoSEQ multiplex PCR; TCRdb's copy keeps in-frame clones and lacks some. The V and J calls and clone size come from that table; D and trimming were worked out from the DNA. Seen here are about 70,000 clones, approximately 89% observed once, and the top ten hold around 14%. Germline trimming cut 6 bases from V and 6 bases from J; bases unmatched to any gene: 7. Germline assignment: CDR1 LNHDA and CDR2 SQIVND (reference sequence). The CDR3 runs to 14 residues. The chain employs TRBV19 and TRBJ1-1, with 10 bases matching TRBD1. The sequencing input was peripheral blood. The origin of this receptor is an older woman with acute or convalescent COVID-19. The CDR3 protein is CASRGQGSISEAFF. The CDR3 region has the DNA TGTGCCAGTAGGGGACAGGGGAGTATATCTGAAGCTTTCTTT.